Following are 7 T cell receptor beta chains from one sample sequenced in a study of T cells in localized non-small cell lung cancer. Sequencing used immunoSEQ multiplex PCR; TCRdb keeps in-frame clones, though not all of them. The sample lists 15,000 to 17,000 clones, about 89% occurring once. This material consisted of peripheral blood mononuclear cells, taken before any cancer treatment. The receptor source for this set is a male donor older than 55 with stage II lung adenocarcinoma.

The V call is TRBV29-1, the J call TRBJ2-3; 7 bases match TRBD2. This CDR3 spans 13 amino acids. Germline CDR1 is SQVTM and CDR2 is ANQGSEA. V gave up 4 bases and J gave up 12 bases; unmatched junction bases: 13. CDR3 DNA: TGCAGCGTTGCGTCTAGCGGAGAAACCTCCCAGTATTTT. This encodes CSVASSGETSQYF.

The chain is built from TRBV19 and TRBJ1-4; 7 positions match TRBD1. Germline V gives CDR1 LNHDA, CDR2 SQIVND (reference sequence). The CDR3 extends over 18 amino acids. V lost 6 bases to trimming and J lost 8 bases; unmatched junction nucleotides: 21. CDR3 nucleotides: TGTGCCAGTAGCCCAACAGGGGTCTTCAGTGTCGCATTCGAAAAACTGTTTTTT. Translated: CASSPTGVFSVAFEKLFF.

The gene calls are TRBV21-1 and TRBJ2-2; TRBD2 is the table's D call and was not checked against the DNA. TRBV21-1 is marked as a pseudogene. The length of the CDR3 is 16 residues. CDR3 DNA sequence: TGTGCCAGCAGCAAAGGCGGGGGCCGGAACACCGGGGAGCTGTTTTTT. Translation: CASSKGGGRNTGELFF.

This clone was seen a single time. The J gene is TRBJ1-2, the V gene TRBV28; TRBD1 might be the D (6 bases). This CDR3 spans 15 amino acids. The V gene lost 6 bases and the J gene lost 1 base, with 15 bases spanning the gap. Germline loops: CDR1 MDHEN, CDR2 SYDVKM. The CDR3 spells CASREQGPNNYGYTF. For the CDR3, the DNA is TGTGCCAGCAGAGAACAGGGACCCAATAACTATGGCTACACCTTC.

The V call is TRBV19, the J call TRBJ2-1; TRBD2 matches 13 bases. Looked up from germline, CDR1 is LNHDA and CDR2 is SQIVND (reference sequence). This CDR3 spans 15 amino acids. The J segment lost 7 bases and the V segment lost 7 bases, leaving 7 bases of the junction unmatched. The CDR3 loop reads CASTLLAGGPNEQFF. In nucleotides, the CDR3 is TGTGCCAGTACCTTACTAGCGGGAGGGCCGAATGAGCAGTTCTTC.

J is TRBJ2-7 and V is TRBV6-5; TRBD1 is a possible D gene (6 bases). The ends were cut back, 6 bases at V and 7 bases at J, with 13 bases in the middle. Germline V CDR1 and CDR2: MNHEY, SVGAGI. The CDR3 has 12 amino acids. The DNA for the CDR3 is TGTGCCAGCAGCCTGGACAGAGGTGAGCAGTACTTC. Its protein product is CASSLDRGEQYF.

The chain uses TRBV18 and TRBJ1-4, with D unclear. The CDR3 sequence is 16 residues long. V lost 6 bases, J lost 4 bases, and 18 bases lay in between. Per the germline V gene, CDR1 is KGHSH and CDR2 is LQKENI. The CDR3 is CASSSNTLVNNEKLFF. The CDR3 region has the DNA TGTGCCAGCTCGTCGAATACTCTCGTGAATAATGAAAAACTGTTTTTT. The full variable domain, completed using reference TRBV18 and TRBJ1-4, is NAGVMQNPRHLVRRRGQEARLRCSPMKGHSHVYWYRQLPEEGLKFMVYLQKENIIDESGMPKERFSAEFPKEGPSILRIQQVVRGDSAAYFCASSSNTLVNNEKLFFGSGTQLSVL.